The subject of this entry is one T cell receptor (beta chain). These data belong to a study of blood T cell repertoires in COVID-19. Study at large: The study drew acute and convalescent COVID-19 samples from the United States, Italy and Spain. Sample material is recorded as cDNA or gDNA derived from T cells, B-cell-depleted T cells, or PBMCs.

In Seattle, patients joined the study during active infection and were tracked longitudinally. Original data processing: Estimated nucleated cell counts came from reference gene primer amplification. Repertoires were generated with immunoSEQ multiplex PCR, while TCRdb's copy carries only in-frame clones and drops some. The V and J calls and clone size are taken from that table; D and trimming were inferred from the DNA. The repertoire has roughly 280,000 clones, 88% of them found once; the top ten carry roughly 12%. CDR3 length: 14 amino acids. Germline values: CDR1 LNHDA, CDR2 SQIVND (reference sequence). The V segment lost 8 bases and the J segment 4 bases; nucleotides outside the gene matches: 10.

The sequenced material came from peripheral blood. This sequence joins TRBV19 and TRBJ2-5; TRBD2 agrees at 7 bases. The source of this sequence is a woman between 25 and 40 years old with COVID-19, enrolled during active disease. For the CDR3, the DNA is TGTGCCAGTCGACCCGGCGGGAGCGGAGAGACCCAGTACTTC. This codes for CASRPGGSGETQYF. Drawing the rest from reference TRBV19 and TRBJ2-5, the complete variable domain is DGGITQSPKYLFRKEGQNVTLSCEQNLNHDAMYWYRQDPGQGLRLIYYSQIVNDFQKGDIAEGYSVSREKKESFPLTVTSAQKNPTAFYLCASRPGGSGETQYFGPGTRLLVL.